Shown below are 28 T cell receptor beta chains from a single sample sequenced in a study of T cell responses to AZD1222 COVID-19 vaccine. Repertoires were generated with immunoSEQ multiplex PCR, while TCRdb's copy carries only in-frame clones and drops some. The table includes 80,000 or so clones, 87% detected once. The source material was peripheral blood, sampled on day 0 of AZD1222 vaccination. These TCRs come from an adult in good health.

The genes are TRBV5-1 and TRBJ1-3; D not certain. Between the trimmed V and J ends, which lost 1 base and 0 bases, there was a span of 14 bases. Germline CDR1 reads SGHRS; CDR2 reads YFSETQ. This CDR3 contains 17 residues. DNA for the CDR3: TGCGCCAGCAGCTTGACGGATACCAGGTACTCTGGAAACACCATATATTTT. It codes for CASSLTDTRYSGNTIYF.

This chain connects TRBV6-2 or TRBV6-3 to TRBJ2-2; D remains unclear. This CDR3 comprises 15 residues. CDR1 and CDR2 (germline): MNHEY, SVGEGT. Trimming shortened V by 0 bases and J by 2 bases, and 7 bases separated the two germline ends. The CDR3 bases are TGTGCCAGCAGTTACTCACAATCAAACACCGGGGAGCTGTTTTTT. This encodes CASSYSQSNTGELFF.

The chain combines TRBV5-1 with TRBJ1-6; 9 bases agree with TRBD1. With V trimmed by 7 bases and J by 15 bases, 14 bases remained unmatched. Germline loops: CDR1 SGHRS, CDR2 YFSETQ. The CDR3 has 14 amino acids. Here the CDR3 DNA reads TGCGCCAGCTCGGGACAGGGCCAGCTTTCTGACCTCCACTTT. As protein: CASSGQGQLSDLHF. Drawing the rest from reference TRBV5-1 and TRBJ1-6, the complete variable domain is KAGVTQTPRYLIKTRGQQVTLSCSPISGHRSVSWYQQTPGQGLQFLFEYFSETQRNKGNFPGRFSGRQFSNSRSEMNVSTLELGDSALYLCASSGQGQLSDLHFGNGTRLTVT.

The chain has TRBV5-1 and TRBJ1-2; TRBD1 matches 8 bases. The V gene end was trimmed by 5 bases and the J gene end by 5 bases; junction bases not matched to a gene: 5. This CDR3 region has 13 residues. Germline assignment: CDR1 SGHRS and CDR2 YFSETQ. The CDR3 nucleotides are TGCGCCAGCAGTTTTGGACAGGGTTATGGCTACACCTTC. Residues: CASSFGQGYGYTF.

The chain carries TRBV5-1 and TRBJ2-7; perhaps TRBD2 as D (5 bases). The CDR3 length is 16 residues. Trimming took off 2 bases at V and 4 bases at J, with 19 bases between the two ends. Germline values: CDR1 SGHRS, CDR2 YFSETQ. Here the CDR3 reads CASSFPGSGKIYEQYF. The CDR3, as DNA: TGCGCCAGCAGCTTCCCGGGGTCGGGGAAAATTTACGAGCAGTACTTC.

This chain connects TRBV25-1 to TRBJ2-1; TRBD2 matches at 9 bases. V shed 5 bases, J shed 4 bases, and the junction held 6 bases outside the gene matches. This CDR3 region has 15 residues. The germline V gene has CDR1 MGHDK and CDR2 SYGVNS. CDR3 loop: CASSKAGGVYNEQFF. The CDR3 DNA is TGTGCCAGCAGTAAAGCGGGAGGTGTTTACAATGAGCAGTTCTTC.

This chain connects TRBV9 to TRBJ2-7; D perhaps matches TRBD1 (6 bases). Germline loops: CDR1 SGDLS, CDR2 YYNGEE. The CDR3 is 14 amino acids. V lost 7 bases and J 0 bases, leaving 14 bases between the germline ends. The CDR3 nucleotides are TGTGCCAGCTCCGAGCAGGGGACCTCCTACGAGCAGTACTTC. Its protein product is CASSEQGTSYEQYF. Drawing the rest from reference TRBV9 and TRBJ2-7, the complete variable domain is DSGVTQTPKHLITATGQRVTLRCSPRSGDLSVYWYQQSLDQGLQFLIQYYNGEERAKGNILERFSAQQFPDLHSELNLSSLELGDSALYFCASSEQGTSYEQYFGPGTRLTVT.

The chain joins TRBV24-1 to TRBJ2-3, with D uncertain. CDR3 length: 16 residues. The V end was cut by 3 bases, the J end by 2 bases, with 14 bases between. The germline CDR1 and CDR2 sequences are KGHDR and SFDVKD. CDR3 in DNA: TGTGCCACCAGTGATCCCACCCCGGGTTCCACAGATACGCAGTATTTT. Translation: CATSDPTPGSTDTQYF.

This chain connects TRBV27 to TRBJ1-2, with TRBD1 as a possible D gene (5 bases). The CDR3 runs to 13 residues. V lost 4 bases and J lost 5, with 11 bases in between. From germline, CDR1 is MNHEY and CDR2 SMNVEV (reference sequence). CDR3 nucleotide sequence: TGTGCCAGCAGTTCCGGACAAGGTTATGGCTACACCTTC. This codes for CASSSGQGYGYTF.

This chain connects TRBV20-1 to TRBJ1-2; D unresolved. The CDR3 is 11 amino acids. Trimming took 6 bases from V and 4 from J, leaving 9 bases between them. Germline V gene data show CDR1 as DFQATT and CDR2 as SNEGSKA (reference sequence). This chain's CDR3 is CSARQGYGYTF. The CDR3 DNA reads TGCAGTGCCAGACAAGGCTATGGCTACACCTTC.

This rearrangement joins TRBV6-4 to TRBJ1-2; 9 positions match TRBD1. Germline-derived CDR1 and CDR2 are MRHNA and SNTAGT. There are 15 residues in the CDR3. V was pared by 2 bases and J by 4 bases, with 5 bases of the junction left unmatched. CDR3 in DNA: TGTGCCAGCAGTGACCCTGGGACAGGGATCTATGGCTACACCTTC. Its protein is CASSDPGTGIYGYTF.

The chain uses TRBV3-1 (or the pseudogene TRBV3-2) and TRBJ2-1; 12 positions agree with TRBD2. Germline loops: CDR1 LGHDT, CDR2 YNNKEL (reference sequence). Trimming at V came to 4 bases and at J to 0 bases, leaving 19 bases not matched to a gene. The CDR3 is 22 residues long. The CDR3 protein is CASSRNLGGLAGGPSSYNEQFF. CDR3 DNA sequence: TGTGCCAGCAGCCGCAACCTCGGGGGGCTAGCGGGAGGGCCGAGCTCCTACAATGAGCAGTTCTTC.

The rearrangement uses TRBV6-5 and TRBJ1-4, with D uncertain. The CDR3 loop spans 14 amino acids. Germline assignment: CDR1 MNHEY and CDR2 SVGAGI. With 5 bases removed from V and 5 bases from J, the gap between germline ends came to 12 bases. CDR3 DNA sequence: TGTGCCAGCAGTCCGGCTGAGAGGAATGAAAAACTGTTTTTT. Translation: CASSPAERNEKLFF.

The CDR3 sequence: CAISTGTVVGYTF. Here the CDR3 DNA reads TGTGCCATCAGCACCGGGACGGTGGTCGGCTACACCTTC. The chain employs TRBV10-3 and TRBJ1-2; tentatively, D is TRBD1 (5 bases). Per the germline V gene, CDR1 is ENHRY and CDR2 is SYGVKD. The CDR3 totals 13 residues. The V end was cut by 6 bases, the J end by 8 bases, with 16 bases between.

This sequence joins TRBV5-1 and TRBJ2-2; unclear D gene. V was trimmed by 0 bases and J by 8 bases, leaving 8 bases between them. Germline V CDR1 and CDR2: SGHRS, YFSETQ. The CDR3 length is 13 residues. The DNA of the CDR3 is TGCGCCAGCAGCTTGGAGGTGGAAGGGGAGCTGTTTTTT. It specifies CASSLEVEGELFF.

The chain couples TRBV3-1 (or the pseudogene TRBV3-2) to TRBJ2-7; D possibly corresponds to TRBD1 (5 bases). The CDR3 has 11 residues. In germline, CDR1 is LGHDT, CDR2 YNNKEL (reference sequence). V shed 4 bases and J shed 7 bases, with 8 bases lying between them. CDR3 bases: TGTGCCAGCAGCCTGGACATTGAGCAGTACTTC. Protein sequence: CASSLDIEQYF.

V gene TRBV6-6 combines with J gene TRBJ2-1, with TRBD2 matching 10 bases. V lost 1 base to trimming and J lost 7 bases; unmatched junction nucleotides: 7. The CDR3 length is 16 residues. The germline gives CDR1 MNHNY, CDR2 SVGAGI (reference sequence). CDR3 DNA: TGTGCCAGCAGTTACTTAAAGACTAGCGGGTGGAATGAGCAGTTCTTC. Protein product: CASSYLKTSGWNEQFF.

This clone was detected only once. V is TRBV7-8 and J is TRBJ2-5; the D gene is possibly TRBD1 (6 bases). The CDR3 is made up of 15 amino acids. The V and J ends lost 4 bases and 5 bases respectively, with 17 bases between them. Germline-derived CDR1 and CDR2 are SGHVS and FQNEAQ. The CDR3: CASSSGTSLRETQYF. The CDR3 DNA reads TGTGCCAGCAGCTCCGGGACATCCCTCCGGGAGACCCAGTACTTC.

The J gene is TRBJ1-4, the V gene TRBV27, with a tentative D call TRBD1 (6 bases). Trimming took 6 bases from V and 7 from J, leaving 21 bases between them. The CDR3 extends over 16 amino acids. Germline CDR1 is MNHEY and CDR2 is SMNVEV (reference sequence). CDR3 coding DNA: TGTGCCAGCAGAGCCGCGGGGGGCGCTTCCAGTGAAAAACTGTTTTTT. Protein sequence: CASRAAGGASSEKLFF.

V is TRBV4-1 and J is TRBJ1-1; D may be TRBD1 (6 bases). CDR1 is MGHRA, CDR2 YSYEKL, per germline. CDR3 size: 15 residues. V dropped 3 bases and J dropped 1 base, with 12 bases sitting between them. The CDR3 loop reads CASSQDSPSNTEAFF. The CDR3 region has the DNA TGCGCCAGCAGCCAGGACAGTCCTTCGAACACTGAAGCTTTCTTT.

The chain carries TRBV6-1 and TRBJ1-3; D is perhaps TRBD1 (5 bases). Germline loops: CDR1 MNHNS, CDR2 SASEGT. The CDR3 is made up of 16 amino acids. Trimming cost V 2 bases and J 0 bases, with 11 bases left between them. In nucleotides, the CDR3 is TGTGCCAGCAGTGAACTAGCGGGACCCTCTGGAAACACCATATATTTT. Translating gives CASSELAGPSGNTIYF.

The chain carries TRBV2 and TRBJ2-1, with TRBD2 identical over 7 bases. The CDR3 extends over 15 amino acids. CDR1 and CDR2 from the germline V gene are SNHLY and FYNNEI. V lost 3 bases, J lost 4 bases, and 6 bases stayed unmatched. The CDR3 DNA sequence: TGTGCCAGCAGTGAGTCTGCGGGAGATTACAATGAGCAGTTCTTC. Translation: CASSESAGDYNEQFF.

The V gene is TRBV7-8, the J gene TRBJ1-3; D is undetermined. V shed 1 base and J shed 0 bases, with 7 bases lying between them. Germline V gene sequence: CDR1 SGHVS, CDR2 FQNEAQ. The CDR3 is 15 amino acids. This CDR3 is CASSLGGYSGNTIYF. The CDR3 DNA reads as TGTGCCAGCAGCTTAGGAGGGTACTCTGGAAACACCATATATTTT.

The gene calls are TRBV5-1 and TRBJ1-1, with unresolved D. V lost 4 bases to trimming and J lost 4 bases, with 11 bases between them. The germline V gene has CDR1 SGHRS and CDR2 YFSETQ. The CDR3 spans 13 residues. CDR3 loop: CASSLPGSTEAFF. The CDR3 bases are TGCGCCAGCAGCCTGCCCGGGAGCACTGAAGCTTTCTTT.

The gene calls are TRBV2 and TRBJ2-7; a weak D match, TRBD2 (5 bases). The V end lost 5 bases, the J end lost 3 bases, and 11 bases lay between the germline ends. This CDR3 is built from 13 residues. Germline V gene data show CDR1 as SNHLY and CDR2 as FYNNEI. This chain's CDR3 is CASSRTRGYEQYF. The CDR3 DNA is TGTGCCAGCAGTCGTACTAGAGGCTACGAGCAGTACTTC. The full variable domain, in which reference TRBV2 and TRBJ2-7 provide the parts outside the CDR3, is EPEVTQTPSHQVTQMGQEVILRCVPISNHLYFYWYRQILGQKVEFLVSFYNNEISEKSEIFDDQFSVERPDGSNFTLKIRSTKLEDSAMYFCASSRTRGYEQYFGPGTRLTVT.

V gene TRBV7-3 combines with J gene TRBJ2-1; 7 bases are shared with TRBD2. Germline-derived CDR1 and CDR2 are SGHTA and FQGTGA. This CDR3 is 14 amino acids long. With V trimmed by 5 bases and J by 6 bases, 7 bases remained unmatched. CDR3 region: CASSQTSVLNEQFF. The CDR3 coding sequence is TGTGCCAGCAGCCAAACTAGCGTACTCAATGAGCAGTTCTTC.

This clone was found a few times. V and J are TRBV19 and TRBJ1-5; 7 positions match TRBD1. CDR1 is LNHDA and CDR2 is SQIVND in the germline V gene (reference sequence). CDR3 size: 15 residues. V lost 5 bases to trimming and J lost 2 bases; unmatched junction nucleotides: 6. Here the CDR3 reads CASSSDRVGNQPQHF. DNA of the CDR3: TGTGCCAGTAGTTCCGACAGGGTTGGCAATCAGCCCCAGCATTTT.

This rearrangement joins TRBV7-3 to TRBJ2-3; TRBD2 is a possible D gene (6 bases). This CDR3 has 18 residues. Germline lookup yields CDR1 SGHTA and CDR2 FQGTGA. Trimming removed 2 bases at V and 3 bases at J, with 21 bases between. CDR3 in amino acids: CASSLSAGGGGQTDTQYF. The CDR3 DNA follows: TGTGCCAGCAGCTTATCCGCGGGTGGTGGAGGGCAGACAGATACGCAGTATTTT.